This T cell receptor (beta chain) stems from a study of molecular identifiers for immune sequencing clone quantification. Methods described previously were used for bulk TCR libraries, and listed TCR primers were applied. One entry per CDR3 protein, called by TCRdb with MiXCR from the PCR reads. The sample comprises 460,000 or so distinct CDR3 sequences, over 20% of which are singletons, and around 0.84% rests with the top ten. This clonotype showed up just a few times. The CDR3 is 13 amino acids. Germline V gives CDR1 MDHEN, CDR2 SYDVKM. V was trimmed by 6 bases and J by 7 bases, leaving 10 bases between them.

The TCR comes from a human donor in good health. Some libraries in this study had Jurkat cell RNA spiked in. The chain couples TRBV28 to TRBJ1-6; no reliable D call. Material for sequencing was naive CD8+ T cells from blood, with Jurkat cell RNA spiked in. Subset reported: FACS-sorted CD8+CD4-CCR7+CD45RA+ naive T cells. The CDR3 coding sequence is TGTGCCAGCAGCGGCAGCGGAAATTCACCCCTCCACTTT. Its translation: CASSGSGNSPLHF.